This T cell receptor beta chain was sequenced for a study of blood T cells in healthy people across ages. A sample-barcoded 5' primer and a J-beta primer mix were used in a second PCR of roughly 7 to 11 cycles. Each of the cDNA molecules was tagged by a template-switch adaptor with 12 random nucleotides. Each sample provided no less than 2.5 million CDR3-containing paired-end reads. TCRdb analysed the 5' RACE reads with MiXCR anew, one entry per CDR3 protein. The sample contains 700,000 to 800,000 distinct CDR3 sequences, about 42% of which appear only once. Germline assignment: CDR1 MDHEN and CDR2 SYDVKM. The CDR3 contains 12 residues. The V end lost 6 bases, the J end lost 3 bases, and 9 bases lay between the germline ends. Notes on this clonotype: What it binds is unknown.

The study's findings and limits: The donors' CMV status was not determined, possibly confounding changes in expanded clonotypes. One million T cells yielded diversity estimates that were considered underestimates.

Sequencing was performed on blood. The V call is TRBV28, the J call TRBJ2-7; no clear D gene. The receptor comes from a woman in her sixties in good health. This CDR3 reads CASRAPLYEQYF. The DNA of the CDR3 is TGTGCCAGCAGGGCCCCCCTCTACGAGCAGTACTTC.